Sequencing of this TCR beta chain was carried out in a study of blood T cell repertoires in COVID-19. Study in general: PBMCs, B-cell-depleted T cells, or T cells were the source of the cDNA or gDNA that made up the material.

Trimming took 5 bases from V and 5 from J, leaving 12 bases between them. The CDR3 covers 13 residues. The germline V gene has CDR1 MNHEY and CDR2 SVGEGT. Per the original data handling: Scientists estimated how many nucleated cells there were by amplifying reference gene primers. The repertoire was sequenced with immunoSEQ multiplex PCR; TCRdb's copy has only in-frame clones and lacks some. The DNA was the basis for D and trimming; V, J and clone size are from that table. The profile covers approximately 12,000 clones, with approximately 83% appearing a single time and around a quarter taken by the ten largest.

The TCR was taken from a man in his forties with active or convalescent COVID-19. This chain links TRBV6-2 or TRBV6-3 with TRBJ1-2; D not certain. The sequenced material came from peripheral blood. CDR3 sequence (DNA): TGTGCCAGCAGTCTCCTCGGCGGGTATGGCTACACCTTC. Its translation: CASSLLGGYGYTF.